These 16 T cell receptor beta chains were all obtained from the same sample, sequenced in a study of CD8+ T cells in alopecia areata. Using CD4, CD8alpha, NKG2D, NKG2ACE and other markers, pooled cutaneous lymph node cells were sorted. In each case, RNA was isolated and then reverse transcribed into cDNA as the sequencing template. TCRdb keeps only in-frame clones here, not all; method: immunoSEQ multiplex PCR. The record shows over 250,000 clones for this sample, with no singletons present. What was sequenced was CD4+ T cells sorted from a lymph node. The receptor source for this set is a C3H/HeJ mouse with alopecia areata. This line is of MHC haplotype H2-k.

This clone was detected only a few times. The gene names given are mouse names. The CDR3 end is not reached by the read, which stops 4 residues before it; the germline J gene fills it in. This chain joins TRBV31 and TRBJ2-3; 10 positions agree with TRBD2. Germline trimming cut 4 bases from V and 0 bases from J; bases unmatched to any gene: 1. The CDR3 has 14 amino acids. The V gene's germline CDR1 is GKSSPN and CDR2 SITVG. CDR3 sequence reads: CAWTGGASAETLYF. The CDR3 DNA, read in part, is TGTGCCTGGACTGGGGGGGCTAGTGCAGAA.

Comments on this clone: The germline and genes are mouse ones. The CDR3 is cut off 4 residues early in the read; its end comes from the germline J gene. The chain couples TRBV12-1 to TRBJ2-4, with D perhaps TRBD2 (6 bases). The germline gives CDR1 SGHSN, CDR2 HYEKVE. The V end was cut by 0 bases, the J end by 0 bases, with 12 bases between. The CDR3 has 16 residues. The CDR3 loop is CASSLVAGTSQNTLYF. The covered CDR3 bases are TGTGCCAGCTCTCTCGTGGCAGGGACTAGTCAAAAC.

The table lists this clone with a few counts. Gene names and germline match the mouse. The missing CDR3 end, 4 residues past where the read stops, is filled in from the germline J gene. This rearrangement joins TRBV31 to TRBJ1-1; TRBD1 is a possible D gene (5 bases). Deletions cut 0 bases from V and 3 bases from J, with 8 bases between. CDR1 is GKSSPN and CDR2 is SITVG in the germline V gene. The CDR3 runs 13 residues. CDR3 DNA, as far as it was read: TGTGCCTGGAGTCTCCAGGGAGACACA. The encoded protein is CAWSLQGDT. In full, the CDR3 reads CAWSLQGDTEVFF.

In regard to this clone: Gene labels here are mouse ones. The CDR3 end lies 4 residues beyond the end of the read and is filled in from the germline J gene. The genes are TRBV13-2 and TRBJ2-1, with 8 bases matching TRBD1. The germline gives CDR1 NNHNN, CDR2 SYGAGS (reference sequence). Trimming at V came to 6 bases and at J to 1 base, leaving 3 bases not matched to a gene. This CDR3 is 14 amino acids long. This CDR3 is CASDRQGNYAEQFF. Incomplete CDR3 DNA: TGTGCCAGCGATAGACAGGGGAACTATGCT.

Points on this clone: The genes and germline here are from mouse. The missing CDR3 end, 4 residues past where the read stops, is filled in from the germline J gene. The chain is built from TRBV1 and TRBJ2-4; D unclear. The CDR3 is 14 residues long. Trimming took off 1 base at V and 0 bases at J, with 5 bases between the two ends. CDR1 is NSQYPW and CDR2 is LRSPGD in the germline V gene (reference sequence). The CDR3 region is CTCSAGWSQNTLYF. The covered CDR3 bases are TGCACCTGCAGTGCAGGGTGGAGTCAAAAC.

This clone was observed a few times. All gene names here are mouse names. The sequence runs out 4 residues before the end of the CDR3; the remainder is reconstructed from the germline J gene. The V call is TRBV1, the J call TRBJ1-1; D ambiguous. This CDR3 has 15 amino acids. Germline values: CDR1 NSQYPW, CDR2 LRSPGD (reference sequence). The V and J ends lost 0 bases and 0 bases respectively, with 8 bases between them. The sequenced part of the CDR3 DNA is TGCACCTGCAGTGCAGACCGACAACCAAACACA. Translation: CTCSADRQPNT. The entire CDR3 reads CTCSADRQPNTEVFF.

Comments on this clone: Genes and germline are mouse. The read finishes 4 residues shy of the CDR3 end, and the germline J gene is used to complete it. The rearrangement links TRBV1 to TRBJ2-3, with 8 nucleotides matching TRBD2. Trimming at V came to 4 bases and at J to 0 bases, leaving 3 bases not matched to a gene. This CDR3 is built from 15 residues. CDR1 is NSQYPW, CDR2 LRSPGD, per germline (reference sequence). CDR3 DNA (partial): TGCACCTGCAGTGATGACTGGGGTAGTGCAGAA. Its translation is CTCSDDWGSAE. The whole CDR3 protein reads CTCSDDWGSAETLYF.

This clone has just a few counts. Mouse gene names apply. The sequence runs out 4 residues before the end of the CDR3; the remainder is reconstructed from the germline J gene. The sample carries other DNA sequences with the same CDR3. V usage is TRBV19 and J usage is TRBJ2-3; 8 positions match TRBD2. The CDR3 runs to 15 residues. J gave up 2 bases and V 0 bases, and 2 bases lay outside the gene matches. Germline V CDR1 and CDR2: FNHDT, SITEND (reference sequence). The sequenced part of the CDR3 DNA is TGTGCCAGCAGTATAGTGGGGGGGGCTGCAGAA. It specifies CASSIVGGAAE. The complete CDR3 protein is CASSIVGGAAETLYF.

The sample holds a few counts of this clone. Gene names are the mouse ones. The CDR3 is cut off 4 residues early in the read; its end comes from the germline J gene. The chain combines TRBV13-1 with TRBJ2-1; 10 bases align to TRBD1. The CDR3 sequence is 14 residues long. The J segment lost 5 bases and the V segment lost 2 bases, leaving 1 base of the junction unmatched. The V gene's germline CDR1 is NSHNY and CDR2 SYGAGN. CDR3 DNA (partial): TGTGCCAGCAGTGAGGACAGGGGGAATGCT. Protein: CASSEDRGNA. The full CDR3 protein reads CASSEDRGNAEQFF.

A word on this clone: The gene names here belong to mouse. The read terminates 4 residues ahead of where the CDR3 ends, so the germline J gene completes it. Other DNA sequences in this sample translate to the same CDR3. The gene calls are TRBV19 and TRBJ1-1; 7 bases fit TRBD1. The CDR3 totals 14 residues. CDR1 and CDR2 from the germline V gene are FNHDT and SITEND (reference sequence). Trimming at V came to 5 bases and at J to 0 bases, leaving 4 bases not matched to a gene. The sequenced part of the CDR3 DNA is TGTGCCAGCAGCCTTGGGACAGCAAACACA. Its protein product is CASSLGTANT. The full CDR3 protein is CASSLGTANTEVFF.

Worth noting for this clone: All gene names here are mouse names. The read stops 3 residues short of the end of the CDR3; the missing end is completed from the germline J gene. V usage is TRBV19 and J usage is TRBJ1-6, with 7 bases matching TRBD1. TRBJ1-6 carries the ORF label, with uncertain function. Trimming took 1 base from V and 9 from J; bases not matched to a gene: 4. CDR1 and CDR2 from the germline V gene are FNHDT and SITEND (reference sequence). There are 14 residues in the CDR3. The CDR3 here is CASSIKGALSPLYF. Partial CDR3 DNA: TGTGCCAGCAGTATAAAGGGGGCGCTTTCGCCC.

This clone turned up a few times. Mouse gene names and germline throughout. The read gets to within 4 residues of the CDR3 end, and the germline J gene fills in the rest. This sample also contains other DNA sequences that code for the same CDR3. V is TRBV1 and J is TRBJ2-2, with 10 nucleotides matching TRBD2. The V and J ends lost 4 bases and 0 bases, in that order; junction bases with no gene match: 2. Germline assignment: CDR1 NSQYPW and CDR2 LRSPGD (reference sequence). There are 16 residues in the CDR3. The CDR3 sequence is CTCSGGLGSNTGQLYF. The part of the CDR3 DNA that was read is TGCACCTGCAGTGGGGGACTGGGGTCAAACACCGGG.

Concerning this clone itself: Genes and germline are mouse. The CDR3 end is not reached by the read, which stops 4 residues before it; the germline J gene fills it in. The sample has other DNA sequences that encode this CDR3 too. This sequence joins TRBV19 and TRBJ2-5; 11 bases line up with TRBD2. CDR3 length: 15 residues. V trimming: 4 bases; J trimming: 3 bases; junction bases outside the gene matches: 4. CDR1 is FNHDT, CDR2 SITEND, per germline (reference sequence). The sequenced CDR3 bases are TGTGCCAGCAGTCCCCGACTGGGGGGGCAAGAC. Translated: CASSPRLGGQD. The whole CDR3 region reads CASSPRLGGQDTQYF.

For this clone: Gene names are mouse gene names. Sequencing ends 4 residues short of the CDR3 end; the germline J gene provides the rest. This rearrangement joins TRBV13-1 to TRBJ1-1, with D hard to call. The CDR3 contains 12 residues. In germline, CDR1 is NSHNY, CDR2 SYGAGN. Incomplete CDR3 DNA: TGTGCCAGCAGTGACTACACGACA. Its translation: CASSDYTT. The CDR3 in full is CASSDYTTEVFF.

Comment on this clone: Gene names are mouse gene names. The sequenced fragment ends 4 residues before the CDR3 boundary, so the rest is inferred from the germline J gene. The chain joins TRBV5 to TRBJ2-1, with 9 bases matching TRBD1. From germline, CDR1 is LGHNA and CDR2 YNLKQL (reference sequence). Germline trimming cut 3 bases from V and 2 bases from J; bases unmatched to any gene: 8. There are 17 residues in the CDR3. CDR3 DNA (partial): TGTGCCAGCAGCCAGGCCGGGACAGGGTTGGACTATGCT. It is translated as CASSQAGTGLDYA. The CDR3 as a whole reads CASSQAGTGLDYAEQFF.

This clone was seen more than once but under ten times. The genes are named according to mouse. The CDR3 end falls 4 residues outside the read, so it is completed with the germline J gene. V usage is TRBV19 and J usage is TRBJ1-2; D is undetermined. The CDR3 length is 11 residues. Germline V gene data show CDR1 as FNHDT and CDR2 as SITEND (reference sequence). The CDR3 here is CASSMGPDYTF. Incomplete CDR3 DNA: TGTGCCAGCAGTATGGGTCCC.